A selection of T cell receptor beta chains follows, all from one sample in a study of shared clonotypes between healthy human individuals. Some clones are missing from TCRdb's copy, which holds only in-frame ones; the method was immunoSEQ multiplex PCR. Seen here are approximately 470,000 clones, more than 75% observed once, and the top ten hold around 12%. Specimen: PBMCs. Receptors originate from a middle-aged woman in good health. Some clones in this sample may be carry-over from other donors' samples. The CDR3 runs from the conserved cysteine through the conserved F or W. Each record gives: V gene, J gene, D gene, CDR3 protein. D genes are given only for firm matches.

TRBV5-8	TRBJ2-5	TRBD2	CASSRSGRIQETQYF
TRBV27	TRBJ1-2	NA	CASSPAGSGTAYGYTF
TRBV29-1	TRBJ2-7	NA	CSGQTGRGDYEQYF
TRBV19	TRBJ1-5	TRBD1	CASSIEGAKPQHF
TRBV5-6	TRBJ2-1	NA	CASSFTGYNEQFF
TRBV28	TRBJ1-4	NA	CASSLASLDTGEKLFF
TRBV28	TRBJ2-7	NA	CASSVGPLEQYF
TRBV5-6	TRBJ2-1	TRBD1	CASSFRDREGEQFF
TRBV5-8	TRBJ1-2	NA	CASSLDSWTANYGYTF
TRBV30	TRBJ2-5	TRBD1	CARSVLKKGQGAGQETQYF
TRBV7-2	TRBJ2-7	NA	CASSQRGGSYEQYF
TRBV20-1	TRBJ1-1	NA	CSLNTEAFF
TRBV11-1	TRBJ2-3	NA	CASSLARRVGDTQYF
TRBV5-1	TRBJ1-1	NA	CASRTELLNTEAFF
TRBV5-5	TRBJ1-2	TRBD1	CASSFMEGGEYGYTF
TRBV28	TRBJ2-7	TRBD2	CASSFRGQGTSGTYEQYF
TRBV28	TRBJ2-5	TRBD2	CASSSRTSAYQETQYF
TRBV5-1	TRBJ1-4	NA	CASSLAGGNEKLFF
TRBV10-3	TRBJ1-1	NA	CAISERSDHEAFF
TRBV6-5	TRBJ2-7	TRBD2	CASSLRSGVISYEQYF
TRBV28	TRBJ2-4	NA	CASSGRKGKNIQYF
TRBV27	TRBJ1-4	NA	CASSTDTRKLFF
TRBV7-3	TRBJ2-7	TRBD2	CASSLTPVAGGIYEQYF
TRBV6-8	TRBJ1-5	NA	CASSYGTENQPQHF
TRBV19	TRBJ2-1	NA	CASSGPGLAYNEQFF
TRBV5-1	TRBJ1-5	NA	CASSLDGVQPQHF
TRBV7-6	TRBJ2-7	NA	CASSPVTGIDEQYF
TRBV7-2	TRBJ1-5	NA	CASSLRGNQPQHF
TRBV2	TRBJ1-1	TRBD1	CASSERGTGGLGSNTEAFF
TRBV7-2	TRBJ1-2	TRBD1	CASSEGQGYGYTF
TRBV2	TRBJ2-3	TRBD2	CASSRFSGTSTDTQYF
TRBV5-1	TRBJ2-2	TRBD2	CASSPELAGDTGELFF